These T cell receptor beta chains were read from a single sample in a study of OX40 agonist ivuxolimab in advanced cancers. TCRdb keeps only in-frame clones here, not all; method: immunoSEQ multiplex PCR. The top ten clones hold around 0.32% of a sample with 74,000 or so clones, about 93% of them seen once. The sequencing here drew on CD4+ or CD8+ T cells sorted from blood, taken in a trial of the OX40 agonist ivuxolimab. These receptors all stem from an adult with an advanced solid tumor such as melanoma, head and neck, liver or kidney cancer. CDR3s include the opening cysteine and the closing phenylalanine or tryptophan.

v_gene: TRBV4-1
CDR3aa: CASSQDRNQPQHF

v_gene: TRBV28
CDR3aa: CASSLGRSYGYTF

v_gene: TRBV18
CDR3aa: CASSNRDTGELFF

v_gene: TRBV5-6
CDR3aa: CASSLQGRVRETQYF

v_gene: TRBV6-1
CDR3aa: CASSDPGQGGSEKLFF

v_gene: TRBV10-2
CDR3aa: CASRRQGRGEKLFF

v_gene: TRBV18
CDR3aa: CASSLQGSDNSPLHF

v_gene: TRBV18
CDR3aa: CASSPVMNTEAFF

v_gene: TRBV21-1
CDR3aa: CASSKRWGGASVTGANVLTF

v_gene: TRBV10-3
CDR3aa: CAISPDVGSGNTIYF

v_gene: TRBV4-2
CDR3aa: CASSQAPGERGVFF

v_gene: TRBV10-1
CDR3aa: CASSGNGGPPDTQYF

v_gene: TRBV6-1
CDR3aa: CASSGTLNTEAFF

v_gene: TRBV19
CDR3aa: CASSIAVGNQPQHF

v_gene: TRBV6-5
CDR3aa: CASSYPNSPLHF

v_gene: TRBV4-3
CDR3aa: CASSQGSNTGEYYGYTF

v_gene: TRBV10-3
CDR3aa: CASSQRQGLEQYF

v_gene: TRBV2
CDR3aa: CASSATTADQPQHF

v_gene: TRBV6-1
CDR3aa: CASSEDVTGSYGYTF

v_gene: TRBV7-2
CDR3aa: CASSLKGTEAFF

v_gene: TRBV2
CDR3aa: CARQGGSRTGELFF

v_gene: TRBV7-3
CDR3aa: CASSLGAGLGYTF

v_gene: TRBV9
CDR3aa: CASGSGSPGGTQYF

v_gene: TRBV6-6
CDR3aa: CASSPERGPLYEQYF

v_gene: TRBV6-5
CDR3aa: CASSSKGEMGYTF

v_gene: TRBV7-9
CDR3aa: CASSFGGNTEAFF

v_gene: TRBV19
CDR3aa: CASSIDSYQTLNTEAFF

v_gene: TRBV18
CDR3aa: CASSQGTSSSYEQYF

v_gene: TRBV6-5
CDR3aa: CASSYAGGNTGELFF

v_gene: TRBV29-1
CDR3aa: CSVVSDNNSNQPQHF

v_gene: TRBV25-1
CDR3aa: CASSAAGNQPQHF

v_gene: TRBV9
CDR3aa: CASSEAPREPPTQYF

v_gene: TRBV11-2
CDR3aa: CASSLNTGELFF

v_gene: TRBV29-1
CDR3aa: CSSEDSYGYTF

v_gene: TRBV7-2
CDR3aa: CASSLGGPSTDTQYF

v_gene: TRBV9
CDR3aa: CASSEPGVTSTDTQYF